The 26 T cell receptor beta chains listed next were all sequenced from one sample in a study of T cell responses to AZD1222 COVID-19 vaccine. The table came from immunoSEQ multiplex PCR; TCRdb's copy has only in-frame clones and leaves some out. The table records just under 100,000 clones, about 88% of them present only once. The sequencing used peripheral blood, collected on day 0 of AZD1222 vaccination. Receptors originate from an adult in good health.

The chain links TRBV13 to TRBJ1-4, with D uncertain. CDR1 and CDR2 from the germline V gene are PRHDT and FYEKMQ (reference sequence). This CDR3 contains 14 residues. V lost 5 bases, J lost 4 bases, and 11 bases lay in between. The CDR3 DNA reads TGTGCCAGCAGCCCCTTGAGAGGTAATGAAAAACTGTTTTTT. Amino acids: CASSPLRGNEKLFF.

This clone was found once. V usage is TRBV7-9 and J usage is TRBJ2-5, with 11 bases lining up with TRBD2. Germline V gene data show CDR1 as SEHNR and CDR2 as FQNEAQ (reference sequence). CDR3 length equals 14 residues. J was trimmed by 3 bases and V by 5 bases; bases with no gene match: 2. This CDR3 is CASSTSGGEETQYF. The DNA for the CDR3 is TGTGCCAGCAGCACTAGCGGGGGTGAAGAGACCCAGTACTTC. Variable domain in full (rest from reference TRBV7-9 and TRBJ2-5): DTGVSQNPRHKITKRGQNVTFRCDPISEHNRLYWYRQTLGQGPEFLTYFQNEAQLEKSRLLSDRFSAERPKGSFSTLEIQRTEQGDSAMYLCASSTSGGEETQYFGPGTRLLVL.

The rearrangement joins TRBV7-9 to TRBJ2-1; possible D gene TRBD1, 6 bases. CDR1 is SEHNR and CDR2 is FQNEAQ in the germline V gene (reference sequence). Between the trimmed V and J ends, which lost 1 base and 7 bases, there was a span of 17 bases. The CDR3 is made up of 16 amino acids. In DNA, the CDR3 is TGTGCCAGCAGCTTAGTCAGCCGACTTCAGGGGAATGAGCAGTTCTTC. Protein sequence: CASSLVSRLQGNEQFF.

This rearrangement joins TRBV5-6 to TRBJ2-5; 7 bases align to TRBD1. Germline V gene sequence: CDR1 SGHDT, CDR2 YYEEEE. V was clipped by 4 bases and J by 6 bases; unmatched bases: 6. This CDR3 comprises 13 residues. In DNA form, the CDR3 reads TGTGCCAGCAGCACGGGACAGATGAAGACCCAGTACTTC. Its protein product is CASSTGQMKTQYF.

The chain is built from TRBV27 and TRBJ1-2; TRBD1 might be the D (5 bases). The CDR3 is made up of 14 amino acids. The germline V and J ends were trimmed by 2 bases and 2 bases, with 9 bases remaining between them. Germline CDR1 reads MNHEY; CDR2 reads SMNVEV (reference sequence). This CDR3 is CASSLARDNYGYTF. DNA of the CDR3: TGTGCCAGCAGTTTAGCCCGGGACAACTATGGCTACACCTTC.

The chain couples TRBV2 to TRBJ2-3; 9 bases fit TRBD1. With V trimmed by 4 bases and J by 4 bases, 0 bases remained unmatched. This CDR3 is built from 13 residues. CDR1 SNHLY and CDR2 FYNNEI come from the germline V gene. CDR3 DNA: TGTGCCAGCAGTGGGACAGGGGCAGATACGCAGTATTTT. Residues: CASSGTGADTQYF.

The V call is TRBV19, the J call TRBJ1-5; D is perhaps TRBD1 (5 bases). Germline V gene data show CDR1 as LNHDA and CDR2 as SQIVND (reference sequence). This CDR3 region has 15 residues. V was pared by 5 bases and J by 4 bases, with 15 bases between. CDR3 nucleotide sequence: TGTGCCAGTAGTTCCACCGGGACGGGGAATCAGCCCCAGCATTTT. This encodes CASSSTGTGNQPQHF.

The chain couples TRBV3-1 (or the pseudogene TRBV3-2) to TRBJ1-2; 10 bases align to TRBD1. This CDR3 region has 13 residues. J was trimmed by 8 bases and V by 10 bases; bases with no gene match: 10. The germline gives CDR1 LGHDT, CDR2 YNNKEL (reference sequence). CDR3 DNA sequence: TGTGCCACCTCACTCCGGGACAGGGGCGGCTACACCTTC. It encodes CATSLRDRGGYTF.

This clone has just one count. The chain carries TRBV9 and TRBJ2-1; 7 bases match TRBD2. The trim removed 3 bases at V and 5 bases at J, leaving 8 bases unmatched. This CDR3 region has 15 residues. CDR1 and CDR2 (germline): SGDLS, YYNGEE. The chain's CDR3 is CASSASGADHNEQFF. The CDR3, as DNA: TGTGCCAGCAGCGCAAGCGGGGCTGACCACAATGAGCAGTTCTTC.

V and J are TRBV6-1 and TRBJ2-1; TRBD2 agrees at 9 bases. The length of the CDR3 is 15 residues. J gave up 3 bases and V 1 base, and 1 base lay outside the gene matches. Germline CDR1 and CDR2: MNHNS and SASEGT. CDR3 residues: CASSEGGGGYNEQFF. In DNA form, the CDR3 reads TGTGCCAGCAGTGAAGGCGGGGGGGGCTACAATGAGCAGTTCTTC.

The genes are TRBV3-1 (or the pseudogene TRBV3-2) and TRBJ2-7; possibly TRBD2 for D (7 bases). Germline V gives CDR1 LGHDT, CDR2 YNNKEL (reference sequence). Trimming removed 4 bases from V and 4 bases from J, with 17 bases in between. The CDR3 spans 15 residues. This CDR3 reads CASSLRVGGQYEQYF. CDR3 sequence (DNA): TGTGCCAGCAGCCTCAGAGTGGGGGGGCAGTACGAGCAGTACTTC.

The chain has TRBV7-2 and TRBJ1-1; D is undetermined. With 3 bases removed from V and 2 bases from J, the gap between germline ends came to 7 bases. Germline V lookup: CDR1 SGHTA, CDR2 FQGNSA. This CDR3 is 13 amino acids long. DNA for the CDR3: TGTGCCAGCAGCTTTACGATAAACACTGAAGCTTTCTTT. Amino acid sequence: CASSFTINTEAFF.

The V gene is TRBV3-1 (or the pseudogene TRBV3-2), the J gene TRBJ1-6; TRBD1 aligns across 7 bases. The ends lost 8 bases at V and 6 bases at J; junction bases unmatched: 7. The germline gives CDR1 LGHDT, CDR2 YNNKEL (reference sequence). The CDR3 runs to 14 residues. The CDR3: CASAQGQSNSPLHF. Here the CDR3 DNA reads TGTGCCAGCGCCCAGGGACAGAGTAATTCACCCCTCCACTTT.

The chain carries TRBV28 and TRBJ2-7, with a tentative D call TRBD2 (7 bases). Germline lookup yields CDR1 MDHEN and CDR2 SYDVKM. CDR3 length: 13 amino acids. Trimming removed 6 bases at V and 3 bases at J, with 12 bases between. CDR3 amino acids: CASRGRGVYEQYF. The CDR3 DNA reads as TGTGCCAGCAGGGGGAGGGGGGTCTACGAGCAGTACTTC.

This clone appeared a few times. Distinct nucleotide sequences in the sample also encode this CDR3. The CDR3 DNA is TGTGCCAGTAGTATAGATCATAACACCGGGGAGCTGTTTTTT. Translation gives CASSIDHNTGELFF. This sequence joins TRBV19 and TRBJ2-2; D unclear. Trimming pared 0 bases from V and 2 bases from J, leaving 4 bases between. Germline CDR1 is LNHDA and CDR2 is SQIVND (reference sequence). The CDR3 loop spans 14 amino acids. Full variable domain (remainder filled in from reference TRBV19 and TRBJ2-2): DGGITQSPKYLFRKEGQNVTLSCEQNLNHDAMYWYRQDPGQGLRLIYYSQIVNDFQKGDIAEGYSVSREKKESFPLTVTSAQKNPTAFYLCASSIDHNTGELFFGEGSRLTVL.

The chain uses TRBV7-3 and TRBJ2-2; D might be TRBD2 (5 bases). The ends were cut back, 0 bases at V and 8 bases at J, with 10 bases in the middle. The CDR3 length is 14 residues. CDR1 is SGHTA, CDR2 FQGTGA, per germline. CDR3 coding DNA: TGTGCCAGCAGCTTAACCCCGGGGAAGGGGGAGCTGTTTTTT. Protein product: CASSLTPGKGELFF.

This chain joins TRBV11-1 and TRBJ2-3; 8 bases fit TRBD2. There are 15 residues in the CDR3. V shed 2 bases and J 6 bases; nucleotides not matched to a gene: 7. Looked up from germline, CDR1 is SGHAT and CDR2 is FQDESV (reference sequence). DNA for the CDR3: TGTGCCAGCAGCTTAACGGGGGGGGTAGGTGATACGCAGTATTTT. Translating gives CASSLTGGVGDTQYF.

The gene calls are TRBV3-1 (or the pseudogene TRBV3-2) and TRBJ1-1; D remains ambiguous. This CDR3 is built from 15 residues. Per the germline V gene, CDR1 is LGHDT and CDR2 is YNNKEL (reference sequence). Trimming shortened V by 6 bases and J by 4 bases, and 18 bases separated the two germline ends. The CDR3 reads CASRAGTGRRTEAFF. The CDR3 bases are TGTGCCAGCAGAGCAGGTACGGGAAGGCGCACTGAAGCTTTCTTT.

The DNA for the CDR3 is TGTGCCAGCAGCTTAGGAGGGACAGGGTTCCCCACTGGGGCCAACGTCCTGACTTTC. This gives the protein CASSLGGTGFPTGANVLTF. The rearrangement links TRBV7-9 to TRBJ2-6, with 9 bases lining up with TRBD1. The V and J ends lost 1 base and 2 bases, in that order; junction bases with no gene match: 9. This CDR3 is 19 amino acids long. Germline CDR1 and CDR2: SEHNR and FQNEAQ (reference sequence).

The chain is built from TRBV6-5 and TRBJ2-7; D is uncertain. The germline V gene has CDR1 MNHEY and CDR2 SVGAGI. The V and J ends lost 6 bases and 3 bases respectively, with 6 bases between them. The CDR3 contains 11 residues. The CDR3 bases are TGTGCCAGCAGGATGGGCTACGAGCAGTACTTC. This encodes CASRMGYEQYF.

The V call is TRBV2, the J call TRBJ1-5; D gene uncertain. This CDR3 region has 15 residues. The germline gives CDR1 SNHLY, CDR2 FYNNEI. With 3 bases removed from V and 7 bases from J, the gap between germline ends came to 16 bases. The CDR3 reads CASSELGGIGQPQHF. DNA of the CDR3: TGTGCCAGCAGTGAGTTAGGAGGGATAGGCCAGCCCCAGCATTTT.

The chain has TRBV4-1 and TRBJ1-3, with D possibly matching TRBD1 (5 bases). This CDR3 spans 15 amino acids. CDR1 is MGHRA, CDR2 YSYEKL, per germline. The V and J ends lost 3 bases and 2 bases respectively, with 11 bases between them. For the CDR3, the DNA is TGCGCCAGCAGCCAGACGGGGGGGACTGGAAACACCATATATTTT. This sequence encodes CASSQTGGTGNTIYF.

The chain recombines TRBV10-1 with TRBJ2-3; D remains unclear. Deletions cut 4 bases from V and 1 base from J, with 9 bases between. There are 14 residues in the CDR3. Germline V CDR1 and CDR2: WNHNN, SYGVQD (reference sequence). CDR3 coding DNA: TGCGCCAGCAGTGCTATGGCCGGCACAGATACGCAGTATTTT. Amino acid sequence: CASSAMAGTDTQYF.

This chain joins TRBV30 and TRBJ2-7; D possibly corresponds to TRBD1 (6 bases). The germline V gene encodes CDR1 GTSNPN and CDR2 SVGIG (reference sequence). The CDR3 is made up of 14 amino acids. Deletions cut 5 bases from V and 4 bases from J, with 18 bases between. The CDR3 nucleotides are TGTGCCTGGTCCTATACAGGGATGAAGTACGAGCAGTACTTC. Its protein product is CAWSYTGMKYEQYF.

The V gene is TRBV25-1, the J gene TRBJ1-2; D unclear. Germline lookup yields CDR1 MGHDK and CDR2 SYGVNS. The CDR3 sequence is 12 residues long. Trimming removed 6 bases at V and 7 bases at J, with 12 bases between. The CDR3 nucleotides read TGTGCCAGCAGGCACGGAGGGCTTGGCTACACCTTC. Amino acids: CASRHGGLGYTF.

As DNA, the CDR3 is TGTGCCAGCAGTTTAAGGGGATACCTCCAGCCCCAGCATTTT. Translated: CASSLRGYLQPQHF. The chain employs TRBV27 and TRBJ1-5, with D possibly matching TRBD1 (5 bases). The CDR3 is made up of 14 amino acids. Germline V gene lookup returns CDR1 MNHEY and CDR2 SMNVEV (reference sequence). V was cut by 2 bases and J by 7 bases, with 12 bases left in between.